This section outlines one TCR beta chain sequence together with its context. Its antigen is as yet unknown. This sample was included in a study of shared clonotypes between healthy human individuals. Study as a whole: Three CD4 naive, three CD4 memory, two CD8 naive and one CD8 memory plate were used per donor. Study-level points and caveats: Relative to their counterparts shared across all four donors, non-shared clonotypes exhibited diminished generation probabilities.

Only in-frame clones appear in the TCRdb table, and some are missing; sequencing was by immunoSEQ multiplex PCR. The sample shows about 1.1 million clones, roughly 77% of them seen only once. Germline CDR1 SGHRS, CDR2 YFSETQ. CDR3 length equals 13 residues. V shed 1 base and J shed 9 bases, with 11 bases lying between them. This chain joins TRBV5-1 and TRBJ2-1, with D hard to call. Sequencing was performed on memory CD4+ T cells from PBMCs. Regarding subset: CD45RA-negative fraction. The receptor was isolated from a man in his late teens or twenties in good health. Some clones in this sample may be carry-over from other donors' samples. The CDR3 bases are TGCGCCAGCAGCTTGATTGAGGAATCTGAGCAGTTCTTC. Translated: CASSLIEESEQFF.